This T cell receptor beta chain was documented in a study of monozygotic twins with inflammatory bowel disease. General observations from the study: T cell subtypes were not distinguishable in this analysis.

Per-sample cDNA came from eight separate reactions. The UMIs contained a 6-nucleotide sample barcode. They were added by template switching during cDNA synthesis. TCRdb reprocessed the 5' RACE reads and reports one entry per CDR3 protein, with no DNA. This sample contains approximately 400,000 distinct CDR3 sequences. Blood was drawn at under 3 ml per donor. The CDR3 sequence is 14 residues long. Germline-derived CDR1 and CDR2 are MNHEY and SMNVEV (reference sequence). As concerns this clonotype: Its antigen is not known.

Material for sequencing was blood. The V and J genes are TRBV27 and TRBJ2-2. This receptor was obtained from a human donor with ulcerative colitis or Crohn's disease, or a healthy co-twin of an affected twin (not recorded which). The CDR3 region is CASSQITDTGELFF.